This TCR beta chain stems from a study of identical twins. Whole-study results and caveats: Within twin pairs, the out-of-frame alpha sequences they shared showed excess low generation probability. In monozygotic twins, models underestimated the sharing of out-of-frame TCR alpha.

After removal of 0 bases from V and 2 bases from J, the junction contained 4 bases not matched to a gene. CDR3 length: 16 amino acids. The germline V gene has CDR1 LGHNA and CDR2 YNFKEQ. TCRdb analysed the 5' RACE reads with MiXCR anew, one entry per CDR3 protein. The sample contains some 440,000 distinct CDR3 sequences, around 24% of which appear only once. In its sample, this clonotype was seen a few times. Its cognate antigen is unknown. The same sample was also studied in work on T cells expressing NK-cell markers.

The sample taken for sequencing was CD4+ T cells sorted from blood. The genes are TRBV4-2 and TRBJ2-7; TRBD2 aligns across 10 bases. This sequence originates from a woman aged 18-29 years in good health. CDR3 DNA: TGTGCCAGCAGCCAAGACTATACTAGCGGGACCTACGAGCAGTACTTC. Its protein is CASSQDYTSGTYEQYF.